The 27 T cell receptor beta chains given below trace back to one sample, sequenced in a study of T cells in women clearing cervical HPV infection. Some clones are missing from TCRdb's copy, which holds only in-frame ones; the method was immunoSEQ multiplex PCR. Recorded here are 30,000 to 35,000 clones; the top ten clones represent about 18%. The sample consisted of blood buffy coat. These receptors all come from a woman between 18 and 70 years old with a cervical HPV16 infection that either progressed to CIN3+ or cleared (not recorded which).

Incomplete CDR3 DNA: TGTGCCAGCATCCCGGGACAGGGGGTGCTCAATGAG. Translating gives CASIPGQGVLNE. The complete CDR3 reads CASIPGQGVLNEQFF. The rearrangement links TRBV7-9 to TRBJ2-1; 11 nucleotides align to TRBD1. Read coverage stops 3 residues before the CDR3 terminus; the germline J gene supplies the remainder. The CDR3 has 15 amino acids. Looked up from germline, CDR1 is SEHNR and CDR2 is FQNEAQ (reference sequence). Germline trimming cut 7 bases from V and 6 bases from J; bases unmatched to any gene: 8.

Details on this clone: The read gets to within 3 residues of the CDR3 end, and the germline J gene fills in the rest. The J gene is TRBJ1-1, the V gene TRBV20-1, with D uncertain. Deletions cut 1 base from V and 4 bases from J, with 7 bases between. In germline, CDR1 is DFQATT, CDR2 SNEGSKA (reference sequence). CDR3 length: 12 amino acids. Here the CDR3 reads CSARALITEAFF. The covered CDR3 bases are TGCAGTGCTAGAGCACTGATCACTGAA.

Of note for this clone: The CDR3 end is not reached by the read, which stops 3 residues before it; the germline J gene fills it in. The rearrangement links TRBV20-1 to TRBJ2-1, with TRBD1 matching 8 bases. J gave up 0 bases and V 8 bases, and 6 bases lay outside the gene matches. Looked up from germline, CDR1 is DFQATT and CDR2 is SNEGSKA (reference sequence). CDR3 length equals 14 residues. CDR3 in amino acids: CSTTGGSSYNEQFF. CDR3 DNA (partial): TGCAGTACTACAGGGGGGAGCTCCTACAATGAG.

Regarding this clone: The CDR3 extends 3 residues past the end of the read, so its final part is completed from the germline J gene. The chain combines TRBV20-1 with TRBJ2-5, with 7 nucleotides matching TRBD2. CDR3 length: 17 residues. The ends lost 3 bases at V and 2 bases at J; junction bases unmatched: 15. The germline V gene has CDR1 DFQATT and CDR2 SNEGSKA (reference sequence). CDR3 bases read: TGCAGTGCTAGCGGCCAGGGACTAACTAGCGCTCAAGAGACC. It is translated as CSASGQGLTSAQET. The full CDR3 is CSASGQGLTSAQETQYF.

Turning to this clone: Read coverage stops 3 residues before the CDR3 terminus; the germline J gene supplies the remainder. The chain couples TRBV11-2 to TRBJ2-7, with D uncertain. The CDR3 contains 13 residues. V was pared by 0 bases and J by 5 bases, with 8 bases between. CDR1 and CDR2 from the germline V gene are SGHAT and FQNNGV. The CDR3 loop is CASSLEGLNEQYF. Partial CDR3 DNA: TGTGCCAGCAGCTTAGAGGGCCTAAACGAG.

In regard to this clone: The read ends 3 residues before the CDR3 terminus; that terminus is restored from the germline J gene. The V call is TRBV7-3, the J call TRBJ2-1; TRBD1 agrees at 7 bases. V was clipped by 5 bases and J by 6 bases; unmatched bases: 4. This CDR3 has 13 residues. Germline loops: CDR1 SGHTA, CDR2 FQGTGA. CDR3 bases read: TGTGCCAGCAGCCCCCGGACAGGCAATGAG. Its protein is CASSPRTGNE. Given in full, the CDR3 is CASSPRTGNEQFF.

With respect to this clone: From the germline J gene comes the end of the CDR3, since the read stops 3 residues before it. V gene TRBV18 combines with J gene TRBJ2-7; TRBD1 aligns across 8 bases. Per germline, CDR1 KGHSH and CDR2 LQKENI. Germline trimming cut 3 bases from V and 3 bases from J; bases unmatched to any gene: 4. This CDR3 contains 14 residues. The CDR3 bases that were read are TGTGCCAGCTCACCTGGGACAGGAGACTACGAG. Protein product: CASSPGTGDYE. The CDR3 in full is CASSPGTGDYEQYF. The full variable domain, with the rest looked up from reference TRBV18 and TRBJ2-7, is NAGVMQNPRHLVRRRGQEARLRCSPMKGHSHVYWYRQLPEEGLKFMVYLQKENIIDESGMPKERFSAEFPKEGPSILRIQQVVRGDSAAYFCASSPGTGDYEQYFGPGTRLTVT.

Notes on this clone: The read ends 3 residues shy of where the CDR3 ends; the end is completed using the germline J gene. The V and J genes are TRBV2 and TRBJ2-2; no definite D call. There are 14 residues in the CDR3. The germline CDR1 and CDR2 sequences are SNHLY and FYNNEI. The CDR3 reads CASSEAGRRSPLFF. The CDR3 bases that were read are TGTGCCAGCAGTGAAGCAGGGCGTCGTTCACCG.

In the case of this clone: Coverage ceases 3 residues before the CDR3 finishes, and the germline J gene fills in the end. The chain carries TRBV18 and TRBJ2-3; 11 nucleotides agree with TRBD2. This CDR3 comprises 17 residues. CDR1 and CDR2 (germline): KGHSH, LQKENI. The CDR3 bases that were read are TGTGCCAGCTCACCCCCGGGACTAGCGGCTGTGGGGGATGCG. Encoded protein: CASSPPGLAAVGDA. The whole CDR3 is CASSPPGLAAVGDAQYF.

CDR3 DNA, as far as it was read: TGTGCCAGCAGGGTAGCGGGGGTTTCCTACAATGAG. Translating it yields CASRVAGVSYNE. The entire CDR3 reads CASRVAGVSYNEQFF. The chain uses TRBV7-2 and TRBJ2-1; the match to TRBD2 covers 9 bases. The read ends 3 residues early relative to the CDR3; the germline J gene fills the gap. V shed 6 bases, J shed 1 base, and the junction held 4 bases outside the gene matches. In germline, CDR1 is SGHTA, CDR2 FQGNSA. The CDR3 has 15 residues.

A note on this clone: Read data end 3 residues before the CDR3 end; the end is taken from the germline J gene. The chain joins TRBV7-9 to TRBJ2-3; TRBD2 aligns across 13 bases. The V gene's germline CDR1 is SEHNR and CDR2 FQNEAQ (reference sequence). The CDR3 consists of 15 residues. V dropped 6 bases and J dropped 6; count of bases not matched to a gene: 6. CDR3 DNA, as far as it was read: TGTGCCAGCAGACGGACTAGCGGGAGTTACGATACG. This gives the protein CASRRTSGSYDT. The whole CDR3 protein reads CASRRTSGSYDTQYF.

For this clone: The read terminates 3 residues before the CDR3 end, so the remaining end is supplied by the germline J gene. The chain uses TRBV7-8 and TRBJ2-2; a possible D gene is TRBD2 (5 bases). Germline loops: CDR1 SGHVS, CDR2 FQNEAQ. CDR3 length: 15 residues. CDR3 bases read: TGTGCCAGCAGCTTAACCACGGGGATCGGGTCACCG. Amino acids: CASSLTTGIGSP. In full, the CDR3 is CASSLTTGIGSPLFF.

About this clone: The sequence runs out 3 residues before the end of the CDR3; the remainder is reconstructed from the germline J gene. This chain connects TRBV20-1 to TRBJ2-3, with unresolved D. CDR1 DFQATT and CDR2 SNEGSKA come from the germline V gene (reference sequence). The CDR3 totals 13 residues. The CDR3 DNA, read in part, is TGCAGTGCTAGAGATGAACAACAAGAGACG. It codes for CSARDEQQET. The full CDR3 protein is CSARDEQQETQYF.

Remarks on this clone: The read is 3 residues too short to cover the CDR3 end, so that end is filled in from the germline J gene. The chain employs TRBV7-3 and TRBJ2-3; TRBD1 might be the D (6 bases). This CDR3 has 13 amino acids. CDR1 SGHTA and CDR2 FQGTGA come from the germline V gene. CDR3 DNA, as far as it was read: TGTGCCAGCAGCTCTGACAGGCAAGAGACG. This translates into CASSSDRQET. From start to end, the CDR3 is CASSSDRQETQYF. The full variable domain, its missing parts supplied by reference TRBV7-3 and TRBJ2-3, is GAGVSQTPSNKVTEKGKYVELRCDPISGHTALYWYRQSLGQGPEFLIYFQGTGAADDSGLPNDRFFAVRPEGSVSTLKIQRTERGDSAVYLCASSSDRQETQYFGPGTRLTVL.

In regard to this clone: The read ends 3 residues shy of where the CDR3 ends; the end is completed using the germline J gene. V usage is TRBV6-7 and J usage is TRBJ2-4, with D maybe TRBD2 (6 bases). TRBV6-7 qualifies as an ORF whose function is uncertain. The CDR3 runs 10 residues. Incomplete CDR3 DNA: TGTGCCAGCTGGGGGGATGGT. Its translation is CASWGDG. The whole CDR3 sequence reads CASWGDGQYF.

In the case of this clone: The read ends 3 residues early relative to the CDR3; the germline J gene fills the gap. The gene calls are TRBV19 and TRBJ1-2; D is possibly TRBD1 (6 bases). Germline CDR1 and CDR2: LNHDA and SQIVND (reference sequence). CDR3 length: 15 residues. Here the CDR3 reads CASTEGVMSYNDYTF. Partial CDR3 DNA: TGTGCCAGTACCGAGGGGGTTATGTCCTACAATGAC.

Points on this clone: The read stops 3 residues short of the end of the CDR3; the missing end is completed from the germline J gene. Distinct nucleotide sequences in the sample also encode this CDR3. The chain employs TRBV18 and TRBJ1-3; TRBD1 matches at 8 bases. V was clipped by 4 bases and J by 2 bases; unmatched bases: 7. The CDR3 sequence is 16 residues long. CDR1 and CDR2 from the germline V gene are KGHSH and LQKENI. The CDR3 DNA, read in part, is TGTGCCAGCTCACTAGGGACAGGTTCCGCTGGAAACACC. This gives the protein CASSLGTGSAGNT. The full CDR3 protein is CASSLGTGSAGNTIYF.

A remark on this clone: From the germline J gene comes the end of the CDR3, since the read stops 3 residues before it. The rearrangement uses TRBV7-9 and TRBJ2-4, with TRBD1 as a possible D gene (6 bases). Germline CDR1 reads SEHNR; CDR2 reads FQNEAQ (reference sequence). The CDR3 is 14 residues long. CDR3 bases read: TGTGCCAGCAGCCACCCCGGGACATCCTATGGT. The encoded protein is CASSHPGTSYG. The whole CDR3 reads CASSHPGTSYGQYF.

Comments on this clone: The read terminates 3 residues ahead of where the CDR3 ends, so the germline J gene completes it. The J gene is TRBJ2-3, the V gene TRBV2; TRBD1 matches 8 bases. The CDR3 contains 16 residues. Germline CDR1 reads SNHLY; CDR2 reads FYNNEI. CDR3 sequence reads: CASSVQGGLSNQPQYF. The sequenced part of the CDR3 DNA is TGTGCCAGCAGTGTACAGGGGGGCCTTAGCAATCAGCCG.

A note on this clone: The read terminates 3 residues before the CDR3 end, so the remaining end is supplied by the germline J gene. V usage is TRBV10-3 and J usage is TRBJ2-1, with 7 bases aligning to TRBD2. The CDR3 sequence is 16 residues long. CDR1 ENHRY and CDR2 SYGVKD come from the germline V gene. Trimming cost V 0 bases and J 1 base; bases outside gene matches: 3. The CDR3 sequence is CAISESDGGSYNEQFF. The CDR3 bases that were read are TGTGCCATCAGTGAGTCGGACGGGGGGTCCTACAATGAG.

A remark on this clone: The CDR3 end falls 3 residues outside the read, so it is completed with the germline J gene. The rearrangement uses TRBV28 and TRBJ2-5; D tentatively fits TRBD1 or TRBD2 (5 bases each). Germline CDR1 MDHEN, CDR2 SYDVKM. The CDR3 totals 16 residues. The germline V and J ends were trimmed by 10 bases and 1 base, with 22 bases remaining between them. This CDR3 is CATPLGGRGFQETQYF. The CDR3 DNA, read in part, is TGTGCCACCCCGTTAGGAGGAAGGGGTTTCCAAGAGACC.

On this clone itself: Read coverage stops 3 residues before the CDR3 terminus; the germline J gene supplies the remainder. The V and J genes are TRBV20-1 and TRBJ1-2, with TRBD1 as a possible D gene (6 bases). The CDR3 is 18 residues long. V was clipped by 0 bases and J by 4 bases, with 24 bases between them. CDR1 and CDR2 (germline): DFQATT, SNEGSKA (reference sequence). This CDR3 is CSAREDRRTVPGVYGYTF. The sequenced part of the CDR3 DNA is TGCAGTGCTAGAGAAGATAGGCGGACAGTGCCAGGGGTCTATGGC.

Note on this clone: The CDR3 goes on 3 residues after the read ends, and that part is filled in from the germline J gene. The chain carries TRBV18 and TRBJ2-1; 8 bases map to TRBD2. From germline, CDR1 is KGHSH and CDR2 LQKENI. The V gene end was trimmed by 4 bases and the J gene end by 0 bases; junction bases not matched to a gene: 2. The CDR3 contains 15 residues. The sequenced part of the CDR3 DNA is TGTGCCAGCTCACGCGGGGGGAGCTCCTACAATGAG. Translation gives CASSRGGSSYNE. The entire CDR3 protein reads CASSRGGSSYNEQFF.

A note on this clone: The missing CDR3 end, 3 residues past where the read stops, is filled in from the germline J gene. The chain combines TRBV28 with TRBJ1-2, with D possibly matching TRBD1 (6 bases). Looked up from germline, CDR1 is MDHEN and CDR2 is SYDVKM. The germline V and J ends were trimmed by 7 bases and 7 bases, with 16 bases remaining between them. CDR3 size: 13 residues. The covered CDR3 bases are TGTGCCAGCACTACCGGTGACAGGTCTGGC. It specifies CASTTGDRSG. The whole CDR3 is CASTTGDRSGYTF.

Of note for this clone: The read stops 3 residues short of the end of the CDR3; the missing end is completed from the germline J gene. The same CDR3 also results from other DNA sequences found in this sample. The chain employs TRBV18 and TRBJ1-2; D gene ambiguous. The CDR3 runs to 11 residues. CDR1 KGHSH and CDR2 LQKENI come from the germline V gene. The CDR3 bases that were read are TGTGCCAGCTCGCTCACAGATACC. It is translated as CASSLTDT. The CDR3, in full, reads CASSLTDTYTF.

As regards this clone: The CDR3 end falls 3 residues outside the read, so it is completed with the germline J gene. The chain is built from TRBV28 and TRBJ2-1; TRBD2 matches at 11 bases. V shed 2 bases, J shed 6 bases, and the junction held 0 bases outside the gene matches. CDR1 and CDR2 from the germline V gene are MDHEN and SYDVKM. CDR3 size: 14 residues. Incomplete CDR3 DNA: TGTGCCAGCAGTTTACTAGCGGGGGGCAATGAG. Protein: CASSLLAGGNE. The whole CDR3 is CASSLLAGGNEQFF.

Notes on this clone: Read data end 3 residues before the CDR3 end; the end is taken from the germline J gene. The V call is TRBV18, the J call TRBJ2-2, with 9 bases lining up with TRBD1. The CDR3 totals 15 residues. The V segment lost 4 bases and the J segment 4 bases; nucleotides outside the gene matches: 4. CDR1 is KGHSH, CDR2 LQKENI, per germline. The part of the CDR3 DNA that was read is TGTGCCAGCTCACGACCGGGACAGGGCACCGGGGAG. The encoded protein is CASSRPGQGTGE. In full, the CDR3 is CASSRPGQGTGELFF.